This T cell receptor beta chain was documented in a study of control samples from healthy donors and cancer patients. Clones were sequenced by immunoSEQ multiplex PCR, and TCRdb holds only the in-frame ones, with some missing. This repertoire shows some 220,000 clones, about 94% found once; its top ten account for 1.5%. This clone was recorded only once. This CDR3 comprises 16 residues. The ends lost 1 base at V and 2 bases at J; junction bases unmatched: 8. From germline, CDR1 is MNHNS and CDR2 SASEGT. This receptor was identified in a man aged 50-60 years in good health. Sample: blood. The chain is built from TRBV6-1 and TRBJ2-7; TRBD1 matches 7 bases. In DNA form, the CDR3 reads TGTGCCAGCAGTGAAGGCACGACAGGGATGACCTACGAGCAGTACTTC. It translates to CASSEGTTGMTYEQYF.